This T cell receptor beta chain emerged from a study of T cell changes during pregnancy in multiple sclerosis (dated by TCRdb to between 2018 and 2021). Looking at the study overall: The study looked at changes in the T cell repertoire across pregnancy in women with multiple sclerosis.

CDR1 and CDR2 were assigned from the germline V gene as MRHNA and SNTAGT. From cysteine to phenylalanine, the CDR3 is 14 amino acids long. Of all the DNA, just the CDR3 is kept, 42 bases in frame from base 1. Relative to germline, V is 2 bases shorter and J is 2 bases shorter, with 6 bases between their ends. The method was the immunoSEQ multiplex PCR assay. Imported from immuneACCESS, the table was reduced by TCRdb to in-frame sequences with V and J called. These copies leave out some clones; in studies compared against another copy, an unresolved V gene accounts for under half, and the cause of the remainder is not known. The table for this sample lists fewer than 85,000 clones; 94% of them were counted only once. The ten largest clonotypes hold over 2% of the sample. In the case of this clone: The specificity of this receptor is unknown. No much larger clone is present one base from it, and per-base qualities are unavailable.

In this chain, TRBV6-4 is recombined with TRBJ2-2; TRBD2 is perhaps the D gene, given 5 matching bases. The sequence derives from a female donor with multiple sclerosis, enrolled in a pregnancy study. The sample here was peripheral blood, taken in the third trimester of pregnancy. The DNA sequence follows: TGTGCCAGCAGTGACCGGACTAACACCGGGGAGCTGTTTTTT. Translated, this is CASSDRTNTGELFF.